Sequencing of this T cell receptor beta chain was carried out in a study of T cell changes during pregnancy in multiple sclerosis (dated by TCRdb to about 2019). Background on the whole study: Changes in the T cell repertoire over the course of pregnancy were examined in this study in women with multiple sclerosis.

At the junction V is shortened by 3 bases and J by 0 bases, with 6 bases in between. The CDR3 runs 14 amino acids, cysteine and phenylalanine included. Only the CDR3 portion is preserved as DNA: 42 bases, with reading frame beginning at the first base. For CDR1 and CDR2, the germline V gene (reference sequence) lists SGHAT and FQDESV. The receptor library was made with the immunoSEQ multiplex PCR assay. TCRdb re-hosts the immuneACCESS table, in-frame sequences only. Its copies lack some clones; in the studies checked, an unresolved V gene accounts for under half of them, and the cause for the rest is not known. Present in this sample are over 75,000 clones, 85% to 95% of which were seen just once. 2.6% of the sample belongs to the ten largest clones. In regard to this clone: It has no known antigen specificity. No per-base quality is available; no much larger clone lies one base away.

Specimen: peripheral blood, collected in the first trimester of pregnancy. The clonotype was recovered from a female donor with multiple sclerosis, enrolled in a pregnancy study. Here the chain combines TRBV11-1 and TRBJ2-1; the D gene cannot be named for sure. CDR3 reads: CASSFRGSYNEQFF. The DNA sequence is TGTGCCAGCAGCTTTAGAGGCTCCTACAATGAGCAGTTCTTC. With the portions outside the CDR3 filled from the reference TRBV11-1 and TRBJ2-1 genes, the complete variable region becomes EAEVAQSPRYKITEKSQAVAFWCDPISGHATLYWYRQILGQGPELLVQFQDESVVDDSQLPKDRFSAERLKGVDSTLKIQPAELGDSAMYLCASSFRGSYNEQFFGPGTRLTVL.